The sequence of this T cell receptor beta chain was determined in a study of blood T cell repertoires in COVID-19. This CDR3 is 14 amino acids long. The germline V gene encodes CDR1 SEHNR and CDR2 FQNEAQ (reference sequence). The J segment lost 3 bases and the V segment lost 2 bases, leaving 3 bases of the junction unmatched. This table comes from immunoSEQ multiplex PCR, and its TCRdb copy is limited to in-frame clones, with some not included. The sample yields over 55,000 clones, around 84% seen once. By share, this clone counts as medium-sized. V usage is TRBV7-9 and J usage is TRBJ1-2; 7 bases are shared with TRBD1. Sequenced input: peripheral blood. This TCR derives from a human donor with active COVID-19. The donor label of this sample is uncertain. The CDR3: CASSLTGVDYGYTF. The CDR3 DNA is TGTGCCAGCAGCTTAACAGGGGTGGACTATGGCTACACCTTC.